A few counts support the clone carrying this T cell receptor (beta chain). Antigen specificity is unknown. The V and J ends lost 8 bases and 3 bases respectively, with 8 bases between them. The V gene's germline CDR1 is MDHEN and CDR2 SYDVKM. CDR3 length: 12 residues. This specimen comes from a study of OX40 agonist ivuxolimab in advanced cancers. Whole-study context: Earlier anti-PD-1, anti-PD-L1 or anti-CTLA-4 therapy was permitted; about 38% had received some. Findings and caveats of the study: Dose levels from 0.1 to 3.0 mg/kg saw CD4+ and CD8+ blood T cells expand clonally by week 6. Normalized T-cell clonal expansion was also low in a subset of nonresponders.

This table comes from immunoSEQ multiplex PCR, and its TCRdb copy is limited to in-frame clones, with some not included. The table records under 85,000 clones, approximately 85% of them present only once. Autoimmune disease history or systemic immunosuppression led to patient exclusion. The genes are TRBV28 and TRBJ1-5, with D hard to call. The sample was CD4+ or CD8+ T cells sorted from blood, taken in a trial of the OX40 agonist ivuxolimab. This receptor was identified in an adult with an advanced solid tumor such as melanoma, head and neck, liver or kidney cancer. The CDR3: CASHGLNQPQHF. CDR3 coding DNA: TGTGCCAGCCACGGCCTCAATCAGCCCCAGCATTTT. Filled out from reference TRBV28 and TRBJ1-5, the complete variable domain reads DVKVTQSSRYLVKRTGEKVFLECVQDMDHENMFWYRQDPGLGLRLIYFSYDVKMKEKGDIPEGYSVSREKKERFSLILESASTNQTSMYLCASHGLNQPQHFGDGTRLSIL.